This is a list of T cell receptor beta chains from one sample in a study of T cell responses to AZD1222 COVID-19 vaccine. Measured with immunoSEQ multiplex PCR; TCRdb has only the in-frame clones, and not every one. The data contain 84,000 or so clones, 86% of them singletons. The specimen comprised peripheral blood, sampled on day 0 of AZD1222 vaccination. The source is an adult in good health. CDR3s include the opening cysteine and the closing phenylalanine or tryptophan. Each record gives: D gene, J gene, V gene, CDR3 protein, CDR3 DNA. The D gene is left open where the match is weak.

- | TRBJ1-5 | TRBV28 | CASMSNQPQHF | TGTGCCAGCATGAGCAATCAGCCCCAGCATTTT
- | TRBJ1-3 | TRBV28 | CASSLFPQAAGNTIYF | TGTGCCAGCAGTTTATTCCCGCAGGCTGCTGGAAACACCATATATTTT
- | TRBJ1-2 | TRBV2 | CASTEESVYYGYTF | TGTGCCAGCACCGAAGAGTCGGTCTACTATGGCTACACCTTC
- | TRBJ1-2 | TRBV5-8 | CASSFFSGSRWGYGYTF | TGTGCCAGCAGCTTCTTTTCGGGGAGTAGATGGGGGTATGGCTACACCTTC
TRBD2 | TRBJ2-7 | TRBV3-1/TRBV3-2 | CASSPPAGATYEQYF | TGTGCCAGCAGCCCCCCAGCGGGAGCAACCTACGAGCAGTACTTC
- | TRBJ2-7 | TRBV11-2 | CASSLRQGRWEQYF | TGTGCCAGCAGTCTGAGGCAGGGGAGATGGGAGCAGTACTTC
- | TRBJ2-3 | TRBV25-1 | CASSESWGTDTQYF | TGTGCCAGCAGTGAATCCTGGGGAACAGATACGCAGTATTTT
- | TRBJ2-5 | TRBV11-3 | CASSLGTAGFETQYF | TGTGCCAGCAGCTTGGGGACAGCGGGATTTGAGACCCAGTACTTC
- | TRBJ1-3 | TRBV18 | CASSPPASGGGNTIYF | TGTGCCAGCTCACCACCGGCTTCCGGGGGTGGAAACACCATATATTTT
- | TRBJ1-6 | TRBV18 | CASSPENSAPLHF | TGTGCCAGCTCACCCGAGAATTCGGCACCCCTCCACTTT
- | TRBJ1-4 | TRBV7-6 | CASSSSEKLFF | TGTGCCAGCAGCTCATCAGAAAAACTGTTTTTT
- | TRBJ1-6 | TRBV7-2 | CASSLWAELNSYNSPLHF | TGTGCCAGCAGCTTATGGGCGGAACTGAACTCCTATAATTCACCCCTCCACTTT
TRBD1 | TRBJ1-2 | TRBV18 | CASSPTITGGQSDGYTF | TGTGCCAGCTCACCAACGATTACAGGGGGTCAGTCGGATGGCTACACCTTC
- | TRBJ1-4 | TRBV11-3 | CASSPGQANEKLFF | TGTGCCAGCAGCCCTGGGCAGGCTAATGAAAAACTGTTTTTT
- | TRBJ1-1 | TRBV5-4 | CASSSQGYMNTEAFF | TGTGCCAGCAGCTCTCAGGGTTATATGAACACTGAAGCTTTCTTT
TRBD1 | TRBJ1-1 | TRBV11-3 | CASSHDRELNTEAFF | TGTGCCAGCAGCCACGACAGGGAGCTGAACACTGAAGCTTTCTTT
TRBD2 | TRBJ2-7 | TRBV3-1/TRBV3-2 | CASSQDPMTSGKSYEQYF | TGTGCCAGCAGCCAAGATCCTATGACTAGCGGGAAAAGCTACGAGCAGTACTTC